The rows below give T cell receptor beta chains drawn from one sample of a study of regulatory T cells in long-lasting Graves disease. TCRdb passed the multiplex PCR reads through MiXCR, listing each CDR3 protein once. The sample yields about 400,000 distinct CDR3 sequences, around 20% seen once. Sequencing was performed on peripheral blood mononuclear cells (PBMCs), taken when the disease was refractory, from a patient treated with antithyroid drugs. All receptors come from a female donor with Graves disease. CDR3s include the opening cysteine and the closing phenylalanine or tryptophan. The D gene is left open where the match is weak. Expanded clones get a size class; other rows say once, few or many, or leave the size out.

>many|TRBJ1-5|TRBV12-3/TRBV12-4|.
CASSQRWGGSNQPQHF
TGTGCCAGCAGTCAGCGGTGGGGGGGGAGCAATCAGCCCCAGCATTTT
>many|TRBJ2-7|TRBV7-2|TRBD2
CASSLVSGSSYEQYF
TGTGCCAGCAGCTTAGTGAGCGGGAGCTCCTACGAGCAGTACTTC
>few|TRBJ1-2|TRBV12-3/TRBV12-4|.
CASSYTPGTRGYGYTF
TGTGCCAGCAGTTATACCCCCGGGACAAGGGGCTATGGCTACACCTTC
>many|TRBJ2-7|TRBV2|.
CASSGSTYEQYF
TGTGCCAGCAGTGGCAGTACCTACGAGCAGTACTTC
>few|TRBJ1-2|TRBV6-2/TRBV6-3|.
CASGSLDSLYGHTF
TGTGCCAGCGGAAGCCTGGACAGTCTCTATGGCCACACCTTC
>many|TRBJ1-1|TRBV7-2|TRBD1
CASSSNRGRDTEAFF
TGTGCCAGCAGCTCTAACAGGGGGCGGGACACTGAAGCTTTCTTT
>.|TRBJ2-2|TRBV6-1|.
CASTTDGKLNTGEPFF
TGTGCCAGCACCACGGACGGCAAACTGAACACCGGGGAGCCGTTTTTT
>few|TRBJ1-2|TRBV4-3|.
CASSQDNLEGYTF
TGCGCCAGCAGCCAAGATAACTTGGAAGGCTACACCTTC
>few|TRBJ1-5|TRBV10-3|.
CAISEGLNQPQHF
TGTGCCATCAGTGAGGGGCTCAATCAGCCCCAGCATTTT
>few|TRBJ2-7|TRBV30|TRBD1
CAWTTGQGFWQYF
TGTGCCTGGACGACGGGACAGGGGTTTTGGCAGTACTTC
>.|TRBJ1-1|TRBV30|TRBD1
CASGQVRAEAFF
TGTGCCTCCGGACAGGTCAGGGCTGAAGCTTTCTTT
>.|TRBJ2-7|TRBV20-1|TRBD2
CSAPGLAGGEQYF
TGCAGTGCCCCGGGACTAGCGGGAGGTGAGCAGTACTTC
>many|TRBJ2-5|TRBV2|TRBD2
CASNGGLAGVRETQYF
TGTGCCAGCAACGGAGGACTAGCGGGAGTGCGTGAGACCCAGTACTTC
>once|TRBJ2-3|TRBV6-9|.
CASSYPTEDTQYF
TGTGCCAGCAGTTACCCAACTGAAGATACGCAGTATTTT
>many|TRBJ2-7|TRBV3-1|.
CASSHTRRGSYEQYF
TGTGCCAGCAGCCATACGAGAAGGGGCTCCTACGAGCAGTACTTC
>many|TRBJ2-5|TRBV2|.
CASRGRDRRQQETQYF
TGTGCCAGCAGAGGAAGAGATCGGAGACAGCAAGAGACCCAGTACTTC
>many|TRBJ2-5|TRBV4-2|TRBD1
CASSQGTGGAKTQYF
TGTGCCAGCAGCCAAGGGACAGGGGGCGCGAAGACCCAGTACTTC
>many|TRBJ2-5|TRBV7-9|.
CASSLGWGSPLQETQYF
TGTGCCAGCAGCTTAGGGTGGGGGAGCCCTCTCCAAGAGACCCAGTACTTC
>many|TRBJ1-1|TRBV6-1|.
CASTRGATEAFF
TGTGCCAGCACCCGAGGGGCGACTGAAGCTTTCTTT
>.|TRBJ1-5|TRBV7-2|TRBD1
CASSFGKSGTGRNQPQHF
TGTGCCAGCAGCTTTGGAAAATCGGGGACAGGGAGGAATCAGCCCCAGCATTTT
>few|TRBJ1-2|TRBV7-8|.
CASSLDGFNYGYTF
TGTGCCAGCAGCCTGGACGGATTTAACTATGGCTACACCTTC
>many|TRBJ2-7|TRBV28|.
CASSLDGEFSYEQYF
TGTGCCAGCAGTTTGGATGGAGAGTTCTCCTACGAGCAGTACTTC
>.|TRBJ2-5|TRBV11-2|.
CASSLASGDLRTQYF
TGTGCCAGCAGCTTAGCCTCTGGAGATCTGAGAACCCAGTACTTC
>few|TRBJ2-2|TRBV12-3/TRBV12-4|.
CASSLERGGHWNTGELFF
TGTGCCAGCAGTTTGGAGAGGGGGGGTCATTGGAACACCGGGGAGCTGTTTTTT
>few|TRBJ2-2|TRBV2|.
CASSVKVSGELFF
TGTGCCAGTAGTGTGAAAGTCTCCGGGGAGCTGTTTTTT
>many|TRBJ1-1|TRBV10-2|TRBD1
CASSERDRGLNTEAFF
TGCGCCAGCAGTGAGAGGGACAGGGGGCTGAACACTGAAGCTTTCTTT
>many|TRBJ1-4|TRBV28|TRBD1
CASSETGGLRWEKLFF
TGTGCCAGCTCGGAGACAGGGGGCCTCCGTTGGGAAAAACTGTTTTTT
>many|TRBJ1-1|TRBV11-2|.
CASSLVQILRGTEAFF
TGTGCCAGCAGCTTAGTCCAAATTTTAAGGGGCACTGAAGCTTTCTTT
>.|TRBJ2-7|TRBV28|.
CASTFLGYEQYF
TGTGCCAGTACCTTTTTGGGCTACGAGCAGTACTTC
>few|TRBJ2-5|TRBV15|.
CATSRDQGEGQETQYF
TGTGCCACCAGCAGAGATCAGGGCGAGGGACAAGAGACCCAGTACTTC
>few|TRBJ2-7|TRBV29-1|.
CSVESDVYEQYF
TGCAGCGTTGAGTCGGACGTCTACGAGCAGTACTTC
>.|TRBJ1-3|TRBV7-2|.
CASSLVPRDGNTIYF
TGTGCCAGCAGCTTAGTTCCCAGGGATGGAAACACCATATATTTT
>.|TRBJ2-7|TRBV9|TRBD2
CASSQGSSGPSSYEQYF
TGTGCCAGCAGCCAAGGCTCTAGCGGACCGAGCTCCTACGAGCAGTACTTC
>.|TRBJ2-5|TRBV5-1|TRBD2
CASSSGLAGMGAETQYF
TGCGCCAGCAGCTCGGGACTAGCGGGAATGGGAGCGGAGACCCAGTACTTC
>many|TRBJ2-7|TRBV6-1|TRBD2
CASSKAGGSYEQYF
TGTGCCAGCTCAAAAGCGGGAGGGTCCTACGAGCAGTACTTC
>few|TRBJ1-6|TRBV28|.
CASIPGGANSPLHF
TGTGCCAGCATCCCGGGGGGGGCTAATTCACCCCTCCACTTT
>.|TRBJ2-2|TRBV5-1|.
CASHVSTGELFF
TGCGCCAGCCACGTTTCCACCGGGGAGCTGTTTTTT
>.|TRBJ2-2|TRBV12-3/TRBV12-4|.
CASSLALSTGELFF
TGTGCCAGCAGTTTAGCTCTATCTACCGGGGAGCTGTTTTTT
>.|TRBJ1-1|TRBV10-1|.
CASSELPVNTEAFF
TGCGCCAGCAGTGAGTTACCCGTGAACACTGAAGCTTTCTTT
>.|TRBJ2-5|TRBV11-2|TRBD1
CASSRAGQVQETQYF
TGTGCCAGCAGTAGGGCAGGACAGGTCCAAGAGACCCAGTACTTC
>many|TRBJ2-2|TRBV2|.
CASSPTGGDTGELFF
TGTGCCAGCAGTCCAACAGGGGGGGACACCGGGGAGCTGTTTTTT
>few|TRBJ2-1|TRBV7-8|.
CASSLTPSGARNEQFF
TGTGCCAGCAGCCTCACACCCTCAGGGGCCAGGAATGAGCAGTTCTTC
>.|TRBJ1-3|TRBV5-6|.
CASSSLGSGNTIYF
TGTGCCAGCAGCTCCCTTGGGTCTGGAAACACCATATATTTT
>many|TRBJ1-2|TRBV2|.
CASSEWTDDGYTF
TGTGCCAGCAGTGAATGGACGGACGATGGCTACACCTTC
>few|TRBJ1-5|TRBV30|.
CAWTQQGNQPQHF
TGTGCCTGGACCCAACAGGGAAATCAGCCCCAGCATTTT
>many|TRBJ2-2|TRBV2|.
CARRTGADLNTGELFF
TGTGCCAGGAGAACGGGGGCAGACCTAAACACCGGGGAGCTGTTTTTT
>many|TRBJ1-6|TRBV12-5|TRBD1
CASGNDRVYSPLHF
TGTGCTAGTGGTAATGACAGGGTTTATTCACCCCTCCACTTT
>.|TRBJ2-7|TRBV12-3/TRBV12-4|.
CASSDGPAGGQYF
TGTGCCAGCAGTGACGGCCCTGCCGGGGGGCAGTACTTC
>many|TRBJ1-4|TRBV6-1|.
CASRSSGSGEKLFF
TGTGCCAGCAGATCTAGCGGCAGTGGAGAAAAACTGTTTTTT
>few|TRBJ2-1|TRBV12-3/TRBV12-4|.
CASSFGSRDNEQFF
TGTGCCAGCAGTTTCGGCAGTCGCGACAATGAGCAGTTCTTC
>.|TRBJ2-2|TRBV7-9|.
CASSFFATSYPGELFF
TGTGCCAGCAGCTTCTTCGCTACTAGCTATCCCGGGGAGCTGTTTTTT
>many|TRBJ2-2|TRBV2|.
CASSLTASGELFF
TGTGCCAGCAGTCTGACAGCCTCCGGGGAGCTGTTTTTT
>many|TRBJ1-5|TRBV12-3/TRBV12-4|.
CASTRTADQPQHF
TGTGCCAGCACCAGGACAGCCGACCAGCCCCAGCATTTT